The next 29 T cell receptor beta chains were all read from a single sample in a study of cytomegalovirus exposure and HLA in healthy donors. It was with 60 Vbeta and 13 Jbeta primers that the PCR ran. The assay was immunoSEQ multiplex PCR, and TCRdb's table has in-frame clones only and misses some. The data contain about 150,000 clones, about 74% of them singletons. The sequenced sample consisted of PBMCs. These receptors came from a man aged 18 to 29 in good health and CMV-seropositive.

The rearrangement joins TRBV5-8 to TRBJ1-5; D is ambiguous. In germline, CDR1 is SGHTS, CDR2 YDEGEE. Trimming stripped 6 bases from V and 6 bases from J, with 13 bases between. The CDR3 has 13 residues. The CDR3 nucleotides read TGTGCCAGCACCGGGTCCCCTGGTCAGCCCCAGCATTTT. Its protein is CASTGSPGQPQHF. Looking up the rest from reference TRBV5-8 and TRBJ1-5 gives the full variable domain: EAGVTQSPTHLIKTRGQQATLRCSPISGHTSVYWYQQALGLGLQFLLWYDEGEERNRGNFPPRFSGRQFPNYSSELNVNALELEDSALYLCASTGSPGQPQHFGDGTRLSIL.

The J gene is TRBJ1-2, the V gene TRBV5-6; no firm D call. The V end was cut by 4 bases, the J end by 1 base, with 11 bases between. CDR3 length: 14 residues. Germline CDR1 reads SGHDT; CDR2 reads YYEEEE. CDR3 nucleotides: TGTGCCAGCAGCACAGAACACCGTAACTATGGCTACACCTTC. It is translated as CASSTEHRNYGYTF.

CDR3 DNA sequence: TGTGCCAGTAGTAGCGGGAGGGAGTCCTACGAGCAGTACTTC. Encoded protein: CASSSGRESYEQYF. The V and J genes are TRBV19 and TRBJ2-7; 9 bases line up with TRBD2. J lost 1 base, V lost 4 bases, and 2 bases had no gene match. This CDR3 comprises 14 residues. The germline CDR1 and CDR2 sequences are LNHDA and SQIVND (reference sequence).

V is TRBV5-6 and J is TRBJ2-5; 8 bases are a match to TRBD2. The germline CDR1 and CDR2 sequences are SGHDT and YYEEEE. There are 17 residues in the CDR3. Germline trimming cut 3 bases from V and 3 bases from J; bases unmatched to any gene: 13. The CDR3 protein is CASSSFSGGGDKETQYF. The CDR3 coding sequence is TGTGCCAGCAGCTCCTTCAGCGGGGGAGGGGACAAAGAGACCCAGTACTTC. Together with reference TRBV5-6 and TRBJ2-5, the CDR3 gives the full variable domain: DAGVTQSPTHLIKTRGQQVTLRCSPKSGHDTVSWYQQALGQGPQFIFQYYEEEERQRGNFPDRFSGHQFPNYSSELNVNALLLGDSALYLCASSSFSGGGDKETQYFGPGTRLLVL.

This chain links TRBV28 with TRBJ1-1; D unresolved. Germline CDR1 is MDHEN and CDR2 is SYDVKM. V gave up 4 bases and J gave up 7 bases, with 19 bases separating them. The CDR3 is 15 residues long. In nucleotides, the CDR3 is TGTGCCAGCAGTTCTCTCACCGGTCTTCGATTTGAAGCTTTCTTT. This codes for CASSSLTGLRFEAFF.

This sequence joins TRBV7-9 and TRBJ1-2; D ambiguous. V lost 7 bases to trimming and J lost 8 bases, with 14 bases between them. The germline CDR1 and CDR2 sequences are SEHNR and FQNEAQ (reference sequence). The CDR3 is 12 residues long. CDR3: CASNFYGDGYTF. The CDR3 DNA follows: TGTGCCAGCAACTTCTACGGAGACGGCTACACCTTC.

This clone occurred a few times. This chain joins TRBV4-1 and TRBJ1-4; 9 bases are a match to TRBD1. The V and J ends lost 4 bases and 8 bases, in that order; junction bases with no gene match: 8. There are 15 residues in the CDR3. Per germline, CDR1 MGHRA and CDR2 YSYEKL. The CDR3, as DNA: TGCGCCAGCAGCCCTCCGGGACAGGGACGGGAAAAACTGTTTTTT. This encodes CASSPPGQGREKLFF.

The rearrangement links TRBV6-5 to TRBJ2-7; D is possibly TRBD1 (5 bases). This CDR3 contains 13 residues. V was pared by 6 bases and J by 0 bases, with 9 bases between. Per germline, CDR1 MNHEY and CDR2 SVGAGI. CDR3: CASRGPSSYEQYF. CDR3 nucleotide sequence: TGTGCCAGCAGGGGGCCGAGCTCCTACGAGCAGTACTTC.

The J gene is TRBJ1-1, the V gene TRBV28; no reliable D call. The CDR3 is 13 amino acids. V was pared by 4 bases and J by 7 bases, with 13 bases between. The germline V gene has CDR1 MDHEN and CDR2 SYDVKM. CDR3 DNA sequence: TGTGCCAGCAGTTCACCCGGGAGGGATGAAGCTTTCTTT. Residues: CASSSPGRDEAFF.

The CDR3 DNA reads as TGTGCCAGCAGTGAAGCCCCTAGCGGGACCCCCCCTTATACGCAGTATTTT. Translation gives CASSEAPSGTPPYTQYF. The V and J genes are TRBV2 and TRBJ2-3, with TRBD2 matching 9 bases. This CDR3 has 17 residues. Losses at the gene ends were 0 bases for V and 7 bases for J; bases not matched to a gene: 11. CDR1 and CDR2 from the germline V gene are SNHLY and FYNNEI.

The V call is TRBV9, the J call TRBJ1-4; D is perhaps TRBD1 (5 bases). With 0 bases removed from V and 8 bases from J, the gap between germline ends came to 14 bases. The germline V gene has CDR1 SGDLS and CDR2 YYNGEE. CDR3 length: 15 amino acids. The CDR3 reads CASSVGSGIREKLFF. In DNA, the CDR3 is TGTGCCAGCAGCGTAGGATCAGGGATCCGGGAAAAACTGTTTTTT.

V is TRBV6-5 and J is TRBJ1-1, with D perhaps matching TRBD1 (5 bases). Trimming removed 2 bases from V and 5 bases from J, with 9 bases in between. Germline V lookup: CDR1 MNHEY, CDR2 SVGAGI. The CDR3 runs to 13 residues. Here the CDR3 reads CASSYLKGTEAFF. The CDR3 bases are TGTGCCAGCAGTTACCTAAAGGGGACTGAAGCTTTCTTT.

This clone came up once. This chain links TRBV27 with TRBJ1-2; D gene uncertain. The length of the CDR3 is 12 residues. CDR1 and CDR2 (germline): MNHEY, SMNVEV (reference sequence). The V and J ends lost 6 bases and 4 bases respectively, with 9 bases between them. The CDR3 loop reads CASSGSAYGYTF. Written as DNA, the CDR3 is TGTGCCAGCAGCGGGTCGGCCTATGGCTACACCTTC.

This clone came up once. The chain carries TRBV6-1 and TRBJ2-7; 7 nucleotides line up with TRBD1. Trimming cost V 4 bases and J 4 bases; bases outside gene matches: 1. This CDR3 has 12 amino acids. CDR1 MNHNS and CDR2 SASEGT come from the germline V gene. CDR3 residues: CASSGQGYEQYF. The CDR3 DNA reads TGTGCCAGCAGTGGACAGGGTTACGAGCAGTACTTC.

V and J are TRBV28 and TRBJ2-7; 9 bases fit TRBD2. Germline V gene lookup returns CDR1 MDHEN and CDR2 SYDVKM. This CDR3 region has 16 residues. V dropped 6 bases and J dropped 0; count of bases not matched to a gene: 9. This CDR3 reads CASSLVGLATSYEQYF. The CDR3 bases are TGTGCCAGCAGCCTCGTCGGACTAGCGACCTCCTACGAGCAGTACTTC.

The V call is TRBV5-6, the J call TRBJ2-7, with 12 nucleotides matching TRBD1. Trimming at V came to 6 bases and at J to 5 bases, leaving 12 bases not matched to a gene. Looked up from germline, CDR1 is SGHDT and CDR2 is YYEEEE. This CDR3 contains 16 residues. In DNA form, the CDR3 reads TGTGCCAGCAACCTAATATCCGGGACAGGGGGCCACGAGCAGTACTTC. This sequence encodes CASNLISGTGGHEQYF.

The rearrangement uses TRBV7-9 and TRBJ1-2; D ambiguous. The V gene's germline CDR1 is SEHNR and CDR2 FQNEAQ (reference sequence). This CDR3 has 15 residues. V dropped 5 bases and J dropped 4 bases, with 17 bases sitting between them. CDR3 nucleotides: TGTGCCAGCAGCGCGGGAGACACTCCCGGCTATGGCTACACCTTC. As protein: CASSAGDTPGYGYTF.

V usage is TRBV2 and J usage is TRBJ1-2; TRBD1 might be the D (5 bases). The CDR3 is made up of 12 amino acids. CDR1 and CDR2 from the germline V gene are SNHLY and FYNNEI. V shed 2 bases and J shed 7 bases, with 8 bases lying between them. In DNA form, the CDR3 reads TGTGCCAGCAGTGAACACGGGGGTGGCTACACCTTC. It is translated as CASSEHGGGYTF.

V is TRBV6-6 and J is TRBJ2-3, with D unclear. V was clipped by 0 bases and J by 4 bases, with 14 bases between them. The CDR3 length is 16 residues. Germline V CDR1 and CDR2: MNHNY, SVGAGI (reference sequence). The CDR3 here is CASSYSNIDNSDTQYF. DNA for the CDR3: TGTGCCAGCAGTTACTCGAACATCGACAATTCAGATACGCAGTATTTT.

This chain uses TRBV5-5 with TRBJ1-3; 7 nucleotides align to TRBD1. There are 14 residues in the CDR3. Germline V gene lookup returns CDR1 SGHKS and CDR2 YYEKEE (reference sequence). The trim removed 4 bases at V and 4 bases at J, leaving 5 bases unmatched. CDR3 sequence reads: CASSLVGQGNTIYF. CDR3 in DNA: TGTGCCAGCAGCCTGGTGGGACAGGGAAACACCATATATTTT.

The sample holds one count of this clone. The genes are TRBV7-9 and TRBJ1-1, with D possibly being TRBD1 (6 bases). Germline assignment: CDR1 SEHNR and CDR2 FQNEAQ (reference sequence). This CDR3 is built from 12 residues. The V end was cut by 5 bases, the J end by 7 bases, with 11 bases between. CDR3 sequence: CASSPGQIEAFF. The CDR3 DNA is TGTGCCAGCAGCCCGGGACAAATTGAAGCTTTCTTT.

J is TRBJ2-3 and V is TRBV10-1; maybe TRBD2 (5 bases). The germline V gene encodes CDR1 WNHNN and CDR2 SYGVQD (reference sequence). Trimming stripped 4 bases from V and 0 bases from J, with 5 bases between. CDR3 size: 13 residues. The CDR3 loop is CASSGTSTDTQYF. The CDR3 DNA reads TGCGCCAGCAGTGGGACTAGCACAGATACGCAGTATTTT.

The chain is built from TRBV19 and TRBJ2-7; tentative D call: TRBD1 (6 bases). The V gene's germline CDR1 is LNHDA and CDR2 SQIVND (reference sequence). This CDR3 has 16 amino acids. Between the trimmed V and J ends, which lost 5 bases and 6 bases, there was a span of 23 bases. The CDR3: CASSGFESQGISEQYF. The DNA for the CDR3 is TGTGCCAGTAGTGGTTTTGAGAGTCAGGGGATCTCCGAGCAGTACTTC.

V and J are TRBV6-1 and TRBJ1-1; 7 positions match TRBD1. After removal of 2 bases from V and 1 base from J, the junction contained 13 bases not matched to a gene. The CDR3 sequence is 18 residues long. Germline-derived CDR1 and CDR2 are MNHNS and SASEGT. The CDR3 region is CASSELGLSDRANTEAFF. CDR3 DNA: TGTGCCAGCAGTGAATTAGGGCTATCCGACAGGGCGAACACTGAAGCTTTCTTT.

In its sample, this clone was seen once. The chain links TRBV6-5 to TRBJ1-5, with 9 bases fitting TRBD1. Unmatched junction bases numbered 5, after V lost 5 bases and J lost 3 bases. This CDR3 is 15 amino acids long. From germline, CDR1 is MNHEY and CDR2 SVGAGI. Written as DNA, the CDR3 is TGTGCCAGCAGTACTCACAGGGGGCCCAATCAGCCCCAGCATTTT. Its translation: CASSTHRGPNQPQHF.

In nucleotides, the CDR3 is TGTGCCAGCTCACCGCGTGGGGCTGGGGCTTTCTTT. Translation: CASSPRGAGAFF. This chain uses TRBV18 with TRBJ1-1, with D possibly matching TRBD1 (5 bases). There are 12 residues in the CDR3. Germline values: CDR1 KGHSH, CDR2 LQKENI. Trimming removed 3 bases at V and 11 bases at J, with 13 bases between. Full variable domain (missing parts from reference TRBV18 and TRBJ1-1): NAGVMQNPRHLVRRRGQEARLRCSPMKGHSHVYWYRQLPEEGLKFMVYLQKENIIDESGMPKERFSAEFPKEGPSILRIQQVVRGDSAAYFCASSPRGAGAFFGQGTRLTVV.

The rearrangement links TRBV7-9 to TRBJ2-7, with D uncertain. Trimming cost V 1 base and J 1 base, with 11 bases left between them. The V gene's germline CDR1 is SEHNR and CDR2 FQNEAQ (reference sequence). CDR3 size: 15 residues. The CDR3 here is CASSLVAGSSYEQYF. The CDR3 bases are TGTGCCAGCAGCTTAGTCGCAGGTTCTTCCTACGAGCAGTACTTC.

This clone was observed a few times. CDR3 bases: TGTGCCAGCAGTTGGACATCGGAGGGGTACAATCAGCCCCAGCATTTT. Protein product: CASSWTSEGYNQPQHF. V and J are TRBV6-6 and TRBJ1-5; weak D call: TRBD1 (5 bases). This CDR3 comprises 16 residues. Trimming removed 4 bases at V and 3 bases at J, with 16 bases between. CDR1 is MNHNY and CDR2 is SVGAGI in the germline V gene (reference sequence).

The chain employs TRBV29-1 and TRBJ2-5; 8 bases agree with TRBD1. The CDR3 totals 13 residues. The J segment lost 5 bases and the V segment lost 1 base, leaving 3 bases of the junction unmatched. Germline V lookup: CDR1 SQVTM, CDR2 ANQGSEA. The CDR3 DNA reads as TGCAGCGTTGAAGGGGACAGGAGGGAGACCCAGTACTTC. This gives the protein CSVEGDRRETQYF.